Listed below are T cell receptor beta chains from one sample, sequenced in a study of blood T cell repertoires in COVID-19. TCRdb's copy holds only in-frame clones and misses some; the assay was immunoSEQ multiplex PCR. The repertoire holds roughly 100,000 clones, 86% seen once, with about 1.8% in the top ten. The sample was peripheral blood. These receptors originate from an older man with acute or convalescent COVID-19. The CDR3 runs from the conserved cysteine through the conserved F or W. D genes are given only for firm matches. Some rows have no size entry. The others give once, few or many, or a class for an expanded clone.

clone size	V gene	J gene	D gene	CDR3 protein	CDR3 DNA
-	TRBV6-5	TRBJ1-1	-	CASSYSGGDNTEAFF	TGTGCCAGCAGTTACTCCGGGGGGGACAACACTGAAGCTTTCTTT
-	TRBV2	TRBJ2-3	TRBD1	CASRTGVPTDTQYF	TGTGCCAGCAGGACAGGGGTTCCGACAGATACGCAGTATTTT
-	TRBV18	TRBJ2-3	TRBD1	CASSSQGDISTDTQYF	TGTGCCAGCTCATCACAGGGGGACATTAGCACAGATACGCAGTATTTT
once	TRBV5-1	TRBJ1-4	-	CASSLTGFNEKLFF	TGCGCCAGCAGCTTGACAGGGTTTAATGAAAAACTGTTTTTT
-	TRBV5-1	TRBJ1-1	-	CASSSGNTEAFF	TGCGCCAGCAGTTCAGGGAACACTGAAGCTTTCTTT
-	TRBV6-5	TRBJ1-2	TRBD1	CASSMGQVRGGYTF	TGTGCCAGCAGTATGGGACAGGTTCGGGGAGGCTACACCTTC
-	TRBV5-4	TRBJ2-5	TRBD2	CASSLGLAAEETQYF	TGTGCCAGCAGCCTGGGACTAGCGGCTGAAGAGACCCAGTACTTC
-	TRBV5-1	TRBJ2-1	TRBD2	CASSLGGTSGPHREQFF	TGCGCCAGCAGCTTGGGGGGCACTAGCGGCCCTCACAGGGAGCAGTTCTTC
-	TRBV9	TRBJ2-2	TRBD2	CASSVDGSGRANGELFF	TGTGCCAGCAGCGTAGACGGTAGCGGGAGGGCTAACGGGGAGCTGTTTTTT
-	TRBV4-2	TRBJ2-7	-	CASSQRSEGEQYF	TGTGCCAGCAGCCAAAGGTCGGAGGGCGAGCAGTACTTC
-	TRBV11-2	TRBJ2-7	TRBD1	CASCQTGYEQYF	TGTGCCAGCTGTCAGACAGGGTATGAGCAGTACTTC
-	TRBV28	TRBJ2-1	-	CASSSLSAGTYNEQFF	TGTGCCAGCAGTTCCCTTTCGGCGGGTACCTACAATGAGCAGTTCTTC
-	TRBV6-1	TRBJ1-3	-	CASSEAGHHSGNTIYF	TGTGCCAGCAGTGAAGCCGGACATCACTCTGGAAACACCATATATTTT
-	TRBV19	TRBJ2-7	-	CASTAGASTYEQYF	TGTGCCAGTACCGCAGGGGCCTCCACCTACGAGCAGTACTTC
-	TRBV7-3	TRBJ2-2	TRBD2	CASSPTTSGSTGELFF	TGTGCCAGCAGCCCGACGACTAGCGGGAGTACCGGGGAGCTGTTTTTT
-	TRBV10-3	TRBJ1-2	-	CAISEDRSYGYTF	TGTGCCATCAGTGAGGACAGGTCCTATGGCTACACCTTC
-	TRBV6-5	TRBJ1-6	-	CASSYIGGNSPLHF	TGTGCCAGCAGTTATATAGGGGGTAATTCACCCCTCCACTTT
-	TRBV28	TRBJ1-1	-	CASNREWSGTEAFF	TGTGCCAGTAACAGGGAGTGGTCAGGCACTGAAGCTTTCTTT
-	TRBV11-1	TRBJ1-1	-	CASSPTAMNTEAFF	TGTGCCAGCAGCCCGACAGCTATGAACACTGAAGCTTTCTTT
-	TRBV19	TRBJ2-3	-	CASSSGGRADTQYF	TGTGCCAGTAGTTCCGGGGGGCGCGCAGATACGCAGTATTTT
-	TRBV6-2/TRBV6-3	TRBJ2-2	TRBD1	CASSADRVTTGELFF	TGTGCCAGCAGTGCCGACAGGGTAACCACCGGGGAGCTGTTTTTT
-	TRBV9	TRBJ2-3	TRBD2	CASSAGLAGTDTQYF	TGTGCCAGCAGCGCGGGACTAGCGGGGACAGATACGCAGTATTTT
-	TRBV10-3	TRBJ1-6	TRBD1	CAIGPGTGGSPLHF	TGTGCCATAGGACCCGGGACAGGGGGTTCACCCCTCCACTTT
-	TRBV5-4	TRBJ1-2	TRBD1	CASSSSLTGGLDGYTF	TGTGCCAGCAGCTCTTCGTTGACAGGGGGCCTGGATGGCTACACCTTC
many	TRBV19	TRBJ1-1	-	CASRIQGGTEAFF	TGTGCCAGTAGAATACAGGGTGGCACTGAAGCTTTCTTT
-	TRBV11-1	TRBJ2-1	-	CASSLPRGEQFF	TGTGCCAGCAGCTTGCCAAGGGGTGAGCAGTTCTTC
-	TRBV27	TRBJ2-1	TRBD2	CASTPGLASPYNEQFF	TGTGCCAGCACCCCGGGACTAGCAAGTCCCTACAATGAGCAGTTCTTC
-	TRBV19	TRBJ1-1	-	CASSMGRDTEAFF	TGTGCCAGTAGTATGGGCAGGGACACTGAAGCTTTCTTT
once	TRBV6-5	TRBJ2-7	TRBD1	CASSPLWDSYEQYF	TGTGCCAGCAGTCCCCTCTGGGACAGCTACGAGCAGTACTTC
-	TRBV7-9	TRBJ2-1	TRBD2	CASSFEAGNYNEQFF	TGTGCCAGCAGCTTTGAAGCGGGAAACTACAATGAGCAGTTCTTC
-	TRBV28	TRBJ2-7	-	CASSRVRYYEQYF	TGTGCCAGCAGTCGTGTCAGGTACTACGAGCAGTACTTC
many	TRBV7-9	TRBJ2-1	-	CASSEGYNEQFF	TGTGCCAGCAGCGAGGGATACAATGAGCAGTTCTTC
-	TRBV5-5	TRBJ2-7	TRBD2	CASSPTSSTYEQYF	TGTGCCAGCAGCCCGACTAGCAGTACCTACGAGCAGTACTTC
-	TRBV14	TRBJ2-7	-	CASSRLTGRGVREQYF	TGTGCCAGCAGCCGCCTAACAGGGCGAGGGGTGAGGGAGCAGTACTTC
-	TRBV18	TRBJ2-1	-	CASSHGSPPSEQFF	TGTGCCAGCTCACACGGGTCTCCCCCGTCTGAGCAGTTCTTC
-	TRBV6-4	TRBJ1-3	TRBD1	CASSDLDRASGNTIYF	TGTGCCAGCAGTGACTTGGACAGGGCCTCTGGAAACACCATATATTTT
-	TRBV7-9	TRBJ2-2	-	CASSTQGYTGELFF	TGTGCCAGCAGCACTCAGGGGTACACCGGGGAGCTGTTTTTT
-	TRBV18	TRBJ2-1	-	CASSHTVRQNNEQFF	TGTGCCAGCTCACACACTGTGAGACAGAACAATGAGCAGTTCTTC
-	TRBV24-1	TRBJ2-1	-	CATSDPSAGGPLEQFF	TGTGCCACCAGTGATCCTTCGGCAGGAGGGCCACTTGAGCAGTTCTTC
-	TRBV24-1	TRBJ2-2	TRBD1	CATSDPRTGGNTGELFF	TGTGCCACCAGTGATCCCCGGACAGGGGGCAACACCGGGGAGCTGTTTTTT
once	TRBV6-5	TRBJ1-2	TRBD1	CASRQQGIHGYTF	TGTGCCAGCAGGCAACAGGGGATACACGGCTACACCTTC
once	TRBV6-1	TRBJ2-1	-	CASSEGSVLGEQFF	TGTGCCAGCAGTGAAGGTAGCGTCCTGGGTGAGCAGTTCTTC
-	TRBV5-1	TRBJ1-4	TRBD1	CASSTDRGQEKLFF	TGCGCCAGCAGCACGGACAGGGGGCAGGAAAAACTGTTTTTT
-	TRBV6-6	TRBJ1-5	-	CASSYAGMGNQPQHF	TGTGCCAGCAGTTACGCGGGGATGGGCAATCAGCCCCAGCATTTT
-	TRBV5-6	TRBJ1-1	-	CASSLAGDTEAFF	TGTGCCAGCAGCTTGGCGGGGGACACTGAAGCTTTCTTT
once	TRBV4-1	TRBJ2-3	-	CASSLSFPSTDTQYF	TGCGCCAGCAGCCTATCGTTCCCCAGCACAGATACGCAGTATTTT
-	TRBV29-1	TRBJ2-2	-	CSVQRENLSGELFF	TGCAGCGTTCAACGGGAGAATCTGTCCGGGGAGCTGTTTTTT
-	TRBV6-5	TRBJ1-1	-	CASTRDPVTEAFF	TGTGCCAGCACCCGGGATCCGGTGACTGAAGCTTTCTTT
-	TRBV5-4	TRBJ1-2	TRBD1	CASSDGYTGGSYGYTF	TGTGCCAGCAGCGATGGCTACACAGGGGGATCCTATGGCTACACCTTC
-	TRBV6-6	TRBJ2-1	TRBD2	CASSRTFREAWYGEQFF	TGTGCCAGCAGTCGGACTTTCCGGGAGGCTTGGTACGGTGAGCAGTTCTTC
-	TRBV7-3	TRBJ1-1	-	CASSSQGNTEAFF	TGTGCCAGCAGCTCACAGGGGAACACTGAAGCTTTCTTT
once	TRBV27	TRBJ2-3	TRBD2	CASSFGLAGTDTQYF	TGTGCCAGCAGTTTCGGACTAGCGGGAACAGATACGCAGTATTTT
-	TRBV18	TRBJ2-1	TRBD2	CASSLTSGSNNEQFF	TGTGCCAGCTCCCTCACTAGCGGATCAAACAATGAGCAGTTCTTC
-	TRBV29-1	TRBJ2-7	-	CSVSKLGSSYEQYF	TGCAGCGTTTCAAAGCTAGGGAGCTCCTACGAGCAGTACTTC
-	TRBV9	TRBJ2-5	TRBD2	CASSPGALAGQETQYF	TGTGCCAGCAGCCCCGGGGCCCTAGCGGGTCAAGAGACCCAGTACTTC
-	TRBV7-6	TRBJ2-3	-	CASSLGVAVHSTDTQYF	TGTGCCAGCAGCTTAGGGGTAGCGGTCCATAGCACAGATACGCAGTATTTT
-	TRBV5-1	TRBJ2-1	TRBD1	CASSAGQGYNEQFF	TGCGCCAGCAGCGCGGGACAGGGCTACAATGAGCAGTTCTTC
once	TRBV5-1	TRBJ2-3	TRBD2	CASSLSTSGRVDTQYF	TGCGCCAGCAGCCTATCGACTAGCGGAAGGGTAGATACGCAGTATTTT
-	TRBV29-1	TRBJ1-1	TRBD1	CSVEYSTGGFRNTEAFF	TGCAGCGTTGAATACTCGACAGGGGGCTTTCGTAACACTGAAGCTTTCTTT